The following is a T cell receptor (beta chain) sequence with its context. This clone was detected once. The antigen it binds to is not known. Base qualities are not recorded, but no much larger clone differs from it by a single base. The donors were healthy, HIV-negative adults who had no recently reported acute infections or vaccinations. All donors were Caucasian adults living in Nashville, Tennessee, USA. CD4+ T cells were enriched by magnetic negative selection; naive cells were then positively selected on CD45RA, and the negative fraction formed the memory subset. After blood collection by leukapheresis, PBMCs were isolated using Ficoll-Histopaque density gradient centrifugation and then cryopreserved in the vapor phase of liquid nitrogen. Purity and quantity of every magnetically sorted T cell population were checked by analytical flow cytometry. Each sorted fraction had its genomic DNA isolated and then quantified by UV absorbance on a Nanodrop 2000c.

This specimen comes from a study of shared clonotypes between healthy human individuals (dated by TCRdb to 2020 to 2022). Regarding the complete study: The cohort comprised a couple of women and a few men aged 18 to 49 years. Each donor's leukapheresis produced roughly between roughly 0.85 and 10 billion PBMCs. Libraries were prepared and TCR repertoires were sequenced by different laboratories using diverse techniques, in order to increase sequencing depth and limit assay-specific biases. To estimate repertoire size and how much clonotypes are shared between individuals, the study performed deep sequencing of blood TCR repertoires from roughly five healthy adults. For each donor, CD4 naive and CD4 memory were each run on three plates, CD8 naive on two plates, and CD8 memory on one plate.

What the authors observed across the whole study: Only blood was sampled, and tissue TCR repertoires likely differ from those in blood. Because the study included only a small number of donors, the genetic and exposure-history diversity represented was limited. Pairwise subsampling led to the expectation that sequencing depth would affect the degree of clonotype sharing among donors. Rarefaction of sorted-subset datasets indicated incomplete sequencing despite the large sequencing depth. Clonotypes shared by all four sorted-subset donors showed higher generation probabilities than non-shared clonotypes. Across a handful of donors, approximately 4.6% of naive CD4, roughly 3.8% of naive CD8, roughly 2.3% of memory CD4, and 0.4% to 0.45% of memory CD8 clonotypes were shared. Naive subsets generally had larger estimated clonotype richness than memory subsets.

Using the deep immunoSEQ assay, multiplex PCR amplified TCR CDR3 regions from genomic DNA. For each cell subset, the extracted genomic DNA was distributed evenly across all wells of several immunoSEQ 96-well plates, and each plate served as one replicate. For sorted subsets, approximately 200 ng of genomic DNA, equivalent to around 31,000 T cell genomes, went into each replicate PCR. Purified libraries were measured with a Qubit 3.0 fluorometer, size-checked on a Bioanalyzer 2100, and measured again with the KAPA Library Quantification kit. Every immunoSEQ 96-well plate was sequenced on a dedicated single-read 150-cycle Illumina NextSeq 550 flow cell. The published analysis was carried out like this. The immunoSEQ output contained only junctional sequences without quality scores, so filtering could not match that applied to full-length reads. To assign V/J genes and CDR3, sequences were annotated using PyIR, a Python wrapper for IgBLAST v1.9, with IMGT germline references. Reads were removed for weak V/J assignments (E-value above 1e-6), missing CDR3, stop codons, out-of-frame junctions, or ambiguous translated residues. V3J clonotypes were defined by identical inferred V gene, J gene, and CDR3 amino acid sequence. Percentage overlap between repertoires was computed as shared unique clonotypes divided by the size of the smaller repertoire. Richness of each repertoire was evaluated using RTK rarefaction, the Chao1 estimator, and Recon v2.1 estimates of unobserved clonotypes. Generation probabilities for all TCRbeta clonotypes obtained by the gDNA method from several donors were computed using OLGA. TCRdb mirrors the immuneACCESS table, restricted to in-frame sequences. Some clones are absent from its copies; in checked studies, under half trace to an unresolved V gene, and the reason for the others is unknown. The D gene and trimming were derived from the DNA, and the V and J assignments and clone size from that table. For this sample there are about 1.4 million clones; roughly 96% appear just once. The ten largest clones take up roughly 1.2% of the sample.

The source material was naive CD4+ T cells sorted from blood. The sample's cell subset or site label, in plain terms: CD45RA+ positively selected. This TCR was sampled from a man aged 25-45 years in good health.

The nucleotides are TGCGCCAGCAGCCAAGATCAGGGTCTTATGCAGTACTTC. It is translated as CASSQDQGLMQYF. The chain is encoded by TRBV4-1 joined to TRBJ2-5, with TRBD1 perhaps the D gene, on 5 matching bases. Including the terminal cysteine and phenylalanine, the CDR3 comprises 13 residues. Kept here is only the CDR3 DNA, which spans 39 bases and is read in frame from base 1. V is cut by 0 bases and J by 11 bases, and the space between the germline ends is 13 bases. Based on the germline V gene, the CDR1 and CDR2 sequences are MGHRA and YSYEKL.